Sequencing of this T cell receptor (beta chain) was carried out in a study of neurological immune-mediated disorders. Overall study findings and caveats: HTLV-1-associated myelopathy ranked highest for TCR clonal expansion and multiple sclerosis lowest, beneath healthy controls.

Germline CDR1 and CDR2: KGHSH and LQKENI. V lost 2 bases to trimming and J lost 4 bases, with 12 bases between them. This CDR3 is 14 amino acids long. The study built sorted libraries from about 910,000 CD4+ or CD8+ T cells. This clonotype was observed many times. Its antigen is currently unknown. Synthesis of cDNA was accomplished via 5'RACE employing 10-nucleotide random UMIs. TCRdb re-called the 5' RACE reads with MiXCR, one entry per CDR3 protein. Of around 33,000 distinct CDR3 sequences listed, around 21% are singletons. This clonotype originated in a man aged 45-65 years with HTLV-1-associated myelopathy (HAM/TSP). Sequences were obtained from CD4+ T cells from blood. The chain has TRBV18 and TRBJ2-7; D not resolved. The CDR3 protein is CASSPYAGVYEQYF. CDR3 bases: TGTGCCAGCTCACCATATGCCGGAGTGTACGAGCAGTACTTC.